The clone carrying this TCR beta chain was found many times. The record originates from a study of T cells in Graves' hyperthyroidism and ophthalmopathy. It was considered stable Graves' hyperthyroidism when ophthalmopathy did not progress within 18 months. Regions amplified from RNA transcripts were the TCR beta CDR3 regions. First-round RT-PCR of the TCR CDR3 relied on the HTBI primer set. TCRdb fed the multiplex PCR reads into MiXCR, producing one record per CDR3 protein. The sample holds 340,000 or so distinct CDR3 sequences, approximately 17% seen once. The CDR3 length is 17 residues. Germline CDR1 DFQATT, CDR2 SNEGSKA (reference sequence). Trimming pared 1 base from V and 0 bases from J, leaving 16 bases between.

The chain carries TRBV20-1 and TRBJ2-1; maybe TRBD2 (6 bases). The TCR sequence derives from a man aged 30 to 45 with Graves' hyperthyroidism. Sequencing used blood. Here the CDR3 reads CSARADLSGFSYNEQFF. CDR3 DNA: TGCAGTGCTAGAGCCGACCTTAGCGGTTTCTCCTACAATGAGCAGTTCTTC.